This T cell receptor beta chain was captured by sequencing in a study of blood T cell repertoires in COVID-19. As for the study in general: COVID-19 samples from acute and convalescent phases originated in the United States, Italy and Spain.

There are 15 residues in the CDR3. The ends lost 0 bases at V and 9 bases at J; junction bases unmatched: 5. Germline V lookup: CDR1 MGHRA, CDR2 YSYEKL. Generated by immunoSEQ multiplex PCR, the TCRdb table keeps only in-frame clones and is missing some. The data hold roughly 6,600 clones, with approximately 88% observed a single time. This clone was counted a single time. The genes are TRBV4-1 and TRBJ2-1, with 10 bases fitting TRBD2. The specimen was peripheral blood. The sequence derives from a human donor in a cohort sampled during active COVID-19. The CDR3 loop is CASSQDSSGSIEQFF. CDR3 DNA: TGCGCCAGCAGCCAAGACTCTAGCGGGAGTATTGAGCAGTTCTTC.